This TCR beta chain was found in a study of T-cell memory formation after mild COVID-19. Looking at the study overall: Clusters of TCRs were largely donor specific. Overall study results and limits: There were some responding clones in pre-infection memory, which suggested that cross-reactive memory had joined. For contracting clones, CD4+ ones sat mainly in CM and EM, CD8+ in EMRA.

Constant-segment primers and 5'RACE yielded cDNA libraries for TCR alpha and TCR beta, each carrying sample barcodes and UMIs. TCRdb re-called the 5' RACE reads with MiXCR, one entry per CDR3 protein. Of a few hundred thousand distinct CDR3 sequences listed, about 17% are singletons. Note on this clonotype: Its target is unknown.

The V and J ends lost 6 bases and 0 bases respectively, with 11 bases between them. CDR3 length: 14 residues. The germline CDR1 and CDR2 sequences are SNHLY and FYNNEI. This receptor was identified in a man in his late teens or twenties who had mild COVID-19 (a few samples of this study predate the infection). Cell type and time point are not known. The rearrangement uses TRBV2 and TRBJ1-1, with D possibly TRBD1 on 5 matching bases. Sequences were obtained from PBMCs or a T cell subset sorted from them (not recorded which). CDR3 sequence: CASREGLVNTEAFF. DNA for the CDR3: TGTGCCAGCAGGGAGGGACTCGTGAACACTGAAGCTTTCTTT.